This is a list of T cell receptor beta chains from one sample in a study of blood T cells in healthy people across ages. MiXCR was run by TCRdb on the 5' RACE reads, yielding one entry per CDR3 protein. The sample holds about 640,000 distinct CDR3 sequences, roughly 50% seen once. The sample comprised blood. Receptors were obtained from a man aged 55 to 70 in good health. Each CDR3 is given with its conserved first and last residue. A D gene is named only where the DNA matches it firmly. Part of the rows lack a size; the others show once, few, many or a class for expanded clones.

D	size	J	V	CDR3	DNA
NA	NA	TRBJ2-3	TRBV3-1	CASSQGGSASTDTHYF	TGTGCCAGCAGCCAAGGTGGTAGTGCGAGCACAGATACGCATTATTTT
TRBD2	NA	TRBJ2-5	TRBV20-1	CSARTGTKNPETQYF	TGCAGTGCTAGGACCGGGACTAAGAATCCGGAGACCCAGTACTTC
NA	NA	TRBJ2-7	TRBV11-2	CASSPRTAHWLSSYEQYF	TGTGCCAGCAGCCCTCGGACAGCCCACTGGCTCAGCTCCTACGAGCAGTACTTC
NA	few	TRBJ1-5	TRBV6-1	CASSEFPRQFSNQPQHF	TGTGCCAGCAGTGAATTCCCACGACAGTTTAGCAATCAGCCCCAGCATTTT
TRBD2	NA	TRBJ2-3	TRBV3-1	CASSDQRGTTDTQYF	TGTGCCAGCAGCGACCAGCGGGGGACCACAGATACGCAGTATTTT
TRBD2	NA	TRBJ2-5	TRBV5-1	CACSSLAGAPQETQYF	TGCGCCTGCAGCTCGCTAGCGGGAGCCCCCCAAGAGACCCAGTACTTC
TRBD2	NA	TRBJ2-1	TRBV9	CASSPSGGWNEQFF	TGTGCCAGCAGCCCCAGCGGGGGATGGAATGAGCAGTTCTTC
TRBD2	few	TRBJ2-5	TRBV7-9	CASSSPRRRGGVETQYF	TGTGCCAGCAGCTCCCCCCGTAGGCGGGGGGGCGTAGAGACCCAGTACTTC
NA	NA	TRBJ1-2	TRBV6-6	CASSYDAQLNYGYTF	TGTGCCAGCAGTTACGACGCGCAGCTCAACTATGGCTACACCTTC
NA	few	TRBJ2-6	TRBV29-1	CSVGIAGANVLTF	TGCAGCGTTGGAATCGCTGGGGCCAACGTCCTGACTTTC
TRBD2	NA	TRBJ2-5	TRBV5-1	CASSFSGGASKETQYF	TGCGCCAGCAGTTTCAGCGGGGGGGCATCCAAAGAGACCCAGTACTTC
NA	NA	TRBJ1-1	TRBV9	CASSVTTGYHMNTEAFF	TGTGCCAGCAGCGTAACGACAGGCTACCACATGAACACTGAAGCTTTCTTT
TRBD2	NA	TRBJ2-4	TRBV29-1	CSVGTSGDLGAQYF	TGCAGCGTCGGGACTAGCGGGGACTTGGGGGCCCAGTACTTC
TRBD2	few	TRBJ2-3	TRBV11-2	CASSSTGTSDDTDTQYF	TGTGCCAGCAGCTCTACCGGGACTAGCGACGACACAGATACGCAGTATTTT
NA	NA	TRBJ2-5	TRBV20-1	CSATGREKDWEETQYF	TGCAGTGCTACGGGTCGAGAAAAAGATTGGGAAGAGACCCAGTACTTC
NA	few	TRBJ2-4	TRBV15	CATYLWSHGDIQYF	TGTGCCACCTACCTCTGGTCACATGGGGACATTCAGTACTTC
NA	NA	TRBJ2-1	TRBV27	CASSRGLPSYNEQFF	TGTGCCAGCAGTCGAGGACTACCTTCCTACAATGAGCAGTTCTTC
TRBD1	NA	TRBJ1-2	TRBV5-6	CASSSWDRVYGYTF	TGTGCCAGCAGCTCTTGGGACAGGGTCTATGGCTACACCTTC
NA	once	TRBJ2-4	TRBV20-1	CSASRAGALNEQYF	TGCAGTGCTAGTAGGGCAGGGGCTCTCAATGAGCAGTACTTC
NA	NA	TRBJ1-2	TRBV5-6	CASRWGAPSRGYTF	TGTGCCAGCAGGTGGGGGGCCCCATCCCGTGGCTACACCTTC
NA	NA	TRBJ2-7	TRBV20-1	CSAIRGGFSYEQYF	TGCAGTGCTATCCGTGGTGGGTTCTCCTACGAGCAGTACTTC
TRBD1	NA	TRBJ2-1	TRBV7-2	CASSLGGQGIGNEQFF	TGTGCCAGCAGCTTAGGGGGACAGGGGATTGGGAATGAGCAGTTCTTC
TRBD1	few	TRBJ1-1	TRBV5-4	CASSLNSDRGAFF	TGTGCCAGCAGCTTGAATTCCGACAGGGGAGCTTTCTTT
NA	once	TRBJ1-1	TRBV6-1	CASSERDNTEAFF	TGTGCCAGCAGTGAACGGGATAACACTGAAGCTTTCTTT
NA	few	TRBJ2-7	TRBV18	CASSPGRSYEQYF	TGTGCCAGCAGTCCCGGACGTTCCTACGAGCAGTACTTC
NA	NA	TRBJ2-7	TRBV6-5	CASSSGFHEQYF	TGTGCCAGCAGTTCGGGGTTCCACGAGCAGTACTTC
NA	many	TRBJ1-4	TRBV29-1	CSVAWTATNEKLFF	TGCAGCGTCGCGTGGACAGCAACTAATGAAAAACTGTTTTTT
NA	NA	TRBJ2-7	TRBV11-2	CASSPQMGEQYF	TGTGCCAGCAGCCCCCAGATGGGCGAGCAGTACTTC
NA	NA	TRBJ1-1	TRBV6-6	CASSQREGTEAFF	TGTGCCAGCAGTCAGAGGGAGGGCACTGAAGCTTTCTTT
NA	few	TRBJ2-2	TRBV3-1	CASSREEGANTGELFF	TGTGCCAGCAGCCGTGAGGAGGGGGCGAACACCGGGGAGCTGTTTTTT
NA	NA	TRBJ1-2	TRBV20-1	CSASGTLDYGYTF	TGCAGTGCTTCCGGGACCCTCGACTATGGCTACACCTTC
NA	NA	TRBJ1-6	TRBV28	CASTRGFNSPLHF	TGTGCCAGCACCCGGGGGTTCAATTCACCCCTCCACTTT
TRBD1	NA	TRBJ1-6	TRBV5-6	CASSLYAGTGPNSPLHF	TGTGCCAGCAGCTTGTACGCGGGGACAGGACCTAATTCACCCCTCCACTTT
NA	NA	TRBJ1-1	TRBV9	CASSVQVLNTEAFF	TGTGCCAGCAGCGTCCAGGTTCTGAACACTGAAGCTTTCTTT
TRBD1	once	TRBJ1-1	TRBV20-1	CSARDPGGSTEAFF	TGCAGTGCTAGAGATCCAGGGGGTAGCACTGAAGCTTTCTTT
NA	NA	TRBJ2-2	TRBV6-6	CASSYSNPGELFF	TGTGCCAGCAGTTACTCGAACCCCGGGGAGCTGTTTTTT
NA	NA	TRBJ1-2	TRBV20-1	CSGAGGNYGYTF	TGCAGCGGCGCGGGGGGAAACTATGGCTACACCTTC
NA	NA	TRBJ2-3	TRBV9	CASSVGVGDTQYF	TGTGCCAGCAGCGTAGGAGTAGGAGATACGCAGTATTTT
NA	NA	TRBJ2-4	TRBV6-1	CASSPGGVAKNIQYF	TGTGCCAGCAGTCCAGGGGGGGTAGCCAAAAACATTCAGTACTTC
TRBD1	NA	TRBJ2-7	TRBV20-1	CSARDHGTGSDNEQYF	TGCAGTGCTAGAGATCATGGGACAGGGTCGGACAATGAGCAGTACTTC
NA	NA	TRBJ1-4	TRBV12-3/TRBV12-4	CASSSSPGSSVEKLFF	TGTGCCAGCAGTTCATCCCCAGGGAGCTCTGTTGAAAAACTGTTTTTT
TRBD2	few	TRBJ2-1	TRBV27	CASISGGITVGEQFF	TGTGCCAGCATCTCGGGGGGGATTACTGTTGGTGAGCAGTTCTTC
NA	NA	TRBJ1-3	TRBV11-2	CASNKGVSGNTIYF	TGTGCCAGCAACAAGGGTGTCTCTGGAAACACCATATATTTT
NA	once	TRBJ1-1	TRBV10-3	CAISDRRGTEAFF	TGTGCCATCAGTGACAGGAGAGGCACTGAAGCTTTCTTT
TRBD1	NA	TRBJ1-1	TRBV20-1	CSAPPGQGKTEAFF	TGCAGTGCCCCACCGGGACAGGGGAAAACTGAAGCTTTCTTT
NA	once	TRBJ2-1	TRBV29-1	CSVVSGTSYNEQFF	TGCAGCGTTGTCTCCGGCACATCCTACAATGAGCAGTTCTTC
NA	NA	TRBJ1-2	TRBV2	CASSSASPYYGYTF	TGTGCCAGCAGTTCAGCCAGCCCTTACTATGGCTACACCTTC
TRBD2	NA	TRBJ2-5	TRBV15	CATTLRAGSQETQYF	TGTGCCACCACCCTTCGAGCGGGGAGCCAAGAGACCCAGTACTTC
TRBD1	NA	TRBJ2-5	TRBV6-1	CASRPRGPGTQYF	TGTGCCAGCAGGCCCAGGGGGCCAGGGACCCAGTACTTC
NA	NA	TRBJ1-1	TRBV5-1	CASSRIQGTEAFF	TGCGCCAGCAGTCGAATCCAGGGGACTGAAGCTTTCTTT
NA	NA	TRBJ1-2	TRBV29-1	CSVEGQVTGGGYTF	TGCAGCGTTGAAGGACAGGTCACCGGAGGTGGCTACACCTTC